Included here is one T cell receptor (beta chain) sequence, with context. Its matching antigen is unknown. The CDR3 extends over 13 amino acids. The sample comes from a study of CXCR3-negative and CXCR3-positive naive CD8 T cells. Study-wide points: Naive cells that were CXCR3-positive had more hydrophobic TRB CDR3s (compared with CXCR3-negative naive cells).

CD45RO-CCR7+CD27+CD95- characterized naive CD8+ T cells. UMI-labeled TRB cDNA libraries were prepared by 5' RACE. Reanalyzing the 5' RACE reads, TCRdb keeps one entry per CDR3 protein, without DNA. In all, the sample yields 140,000 to 150,000 distinct CDR3 sequences. This TCR was sampled from a human donor in good health. Some clones in this sample may be carry-over from other donors' samples. The gene calls are TRBV12-3 or TRBV12-4 and TRBJ1-1; the TRBD1 assignment by TCRdb is unverifiable without DNA. The sequenced sample consisted of naive CXCR3+ CD8+ T cells from blood. Stated subset: CD45RO-CCR7+CD27+CD95- naive CD8+ T cells expressing CXCR3 (TNR3+). CDR3 amino acids: CASSRTEDTEAFF.